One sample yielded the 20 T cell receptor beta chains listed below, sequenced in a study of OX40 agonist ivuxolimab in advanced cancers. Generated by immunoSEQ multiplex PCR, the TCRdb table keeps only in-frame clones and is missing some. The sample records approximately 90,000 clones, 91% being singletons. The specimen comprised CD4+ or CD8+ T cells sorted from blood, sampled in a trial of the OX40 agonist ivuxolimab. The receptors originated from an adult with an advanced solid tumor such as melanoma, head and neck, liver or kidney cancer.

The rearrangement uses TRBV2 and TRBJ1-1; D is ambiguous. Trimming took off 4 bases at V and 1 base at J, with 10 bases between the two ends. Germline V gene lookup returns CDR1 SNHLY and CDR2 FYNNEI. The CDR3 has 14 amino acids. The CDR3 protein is CASSGEWQNTEAFF. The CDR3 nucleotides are TGTGCCAGCAGTGGTGAGTGGCAGAACACTGAAGCTTTCTTT.

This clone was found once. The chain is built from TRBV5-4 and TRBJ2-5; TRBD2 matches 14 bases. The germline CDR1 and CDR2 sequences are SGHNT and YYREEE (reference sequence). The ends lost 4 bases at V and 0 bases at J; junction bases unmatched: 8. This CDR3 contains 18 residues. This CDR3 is CASSIGLAGGGNQETQYF. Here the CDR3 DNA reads TGTGCCAGCAGCATCGGACTAGCGGGAGGCGGTAACCAAGAGACCCAGTACTTC.

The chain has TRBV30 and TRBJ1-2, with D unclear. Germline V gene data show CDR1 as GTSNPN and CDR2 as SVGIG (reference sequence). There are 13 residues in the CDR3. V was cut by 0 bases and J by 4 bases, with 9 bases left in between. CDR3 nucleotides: TGTGCCTGGAGTGTCGTCCCTATCTATGGCTACACCTTC. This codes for CAWSVVPIYGYTF. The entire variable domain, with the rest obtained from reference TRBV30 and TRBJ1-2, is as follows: SQTIHQWPATLVQPVGSPLSLECTVEGTSNPNLYWYRQAAGRGLQLLFYSVGIGQISSEVPQNLSASRPQDRQFILSSKKLLLSDSGFYLCAWSVVPIYGYTFGSGTRLTVV.

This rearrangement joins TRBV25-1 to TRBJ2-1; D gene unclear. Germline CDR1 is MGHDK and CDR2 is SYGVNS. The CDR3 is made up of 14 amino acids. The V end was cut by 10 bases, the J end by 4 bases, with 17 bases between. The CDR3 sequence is CATHTGPGYNEQFF. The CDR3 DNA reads TGTGCCACCCACACCGGACCTGGTTACAATGAGCAGTTCTTC.

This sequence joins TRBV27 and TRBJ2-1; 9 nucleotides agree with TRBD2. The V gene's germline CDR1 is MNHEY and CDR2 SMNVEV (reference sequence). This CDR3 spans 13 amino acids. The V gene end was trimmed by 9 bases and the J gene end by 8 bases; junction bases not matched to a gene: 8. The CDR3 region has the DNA TGTGCCAGTGCGGGAGGGCCTAGCTATGAGCAGTTCTTC. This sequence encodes CASAGGPSYEQFF.

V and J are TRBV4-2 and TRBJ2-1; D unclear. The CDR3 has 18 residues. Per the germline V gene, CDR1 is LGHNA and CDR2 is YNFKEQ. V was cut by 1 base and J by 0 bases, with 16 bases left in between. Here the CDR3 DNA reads TGTGCCAGCAGCCAAGCCATGCTGGCCGGAGACTCCTACAATGAGCAGTTCTTC. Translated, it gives CASSQAMLAGDSYNEQFF.

The CDR3 bases are TGTGCCATCAGGTCCGACAGGGGGGGATATGGCTACACCTTC. Its translation is CAIRSDRGGYGYTF. This sequence joins TRBV10-3 and TRBJ1-2, with 9 positions matching TRBD1. Trimming took 6 bases from V and 5 from J; bases not matched to a gene: 7. The CDR3 has 14 residues. Germline CDR1 reads ENHRY; CDR2 reads SYGVKD.

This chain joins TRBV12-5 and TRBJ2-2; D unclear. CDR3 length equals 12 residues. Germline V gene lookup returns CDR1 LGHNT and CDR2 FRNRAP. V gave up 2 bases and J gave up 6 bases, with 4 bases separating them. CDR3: CASGLSPGELFF. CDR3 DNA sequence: TGTGCTAGTGGTTTGTCTCCCGGGGAGCTGTTTTTT.

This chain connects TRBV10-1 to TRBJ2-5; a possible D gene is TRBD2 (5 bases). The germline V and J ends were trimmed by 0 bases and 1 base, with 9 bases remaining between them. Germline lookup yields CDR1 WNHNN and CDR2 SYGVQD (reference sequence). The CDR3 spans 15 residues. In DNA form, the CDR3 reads TGCGCCAGCAGTGAGTCGAGAGCGGCCCAAGAGACCCAGTACTTC. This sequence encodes CASSESRAAQETQYF.

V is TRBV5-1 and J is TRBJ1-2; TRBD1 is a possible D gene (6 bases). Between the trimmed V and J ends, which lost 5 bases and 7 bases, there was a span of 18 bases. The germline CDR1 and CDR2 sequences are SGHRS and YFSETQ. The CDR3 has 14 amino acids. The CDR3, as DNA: TGCGCCAGCAGATCTCCGGGGGGGCCGGTTGGCTACACCTTC. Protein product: CASRSPGGPVGYTF.

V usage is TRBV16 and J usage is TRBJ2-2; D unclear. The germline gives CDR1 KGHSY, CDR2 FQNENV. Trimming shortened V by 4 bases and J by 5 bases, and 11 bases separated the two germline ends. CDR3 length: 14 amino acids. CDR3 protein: CASSPNGVTGELFF. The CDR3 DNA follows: TGTGCCAGCAGCCCAAATGGGGTTACCGGGGAGCTGTTTTTT.

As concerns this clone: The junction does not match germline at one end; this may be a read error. The CDR3 DNA sequence: TGTGCCAGCACCGTAGTAGCGGGAGGGGACTACGAGCAGTACTTC. As protein: CASTVVAGGDYEQYF. The V gene is TRBV9, the J gene TRBJ2-7; 11 bases map to TRBD2. Germline-derived CDR1 and CDR2 are SGDLS and YYNGEE. This CDR3 spans 15 amino acids.

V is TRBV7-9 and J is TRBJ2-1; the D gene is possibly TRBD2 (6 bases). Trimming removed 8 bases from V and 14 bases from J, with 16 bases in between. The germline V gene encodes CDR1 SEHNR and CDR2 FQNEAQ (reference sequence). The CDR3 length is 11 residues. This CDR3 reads CASGPGRDEFF. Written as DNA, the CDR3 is TGTGCCAGCGGCCCTGGGCGGGATGAGTTCTTC.

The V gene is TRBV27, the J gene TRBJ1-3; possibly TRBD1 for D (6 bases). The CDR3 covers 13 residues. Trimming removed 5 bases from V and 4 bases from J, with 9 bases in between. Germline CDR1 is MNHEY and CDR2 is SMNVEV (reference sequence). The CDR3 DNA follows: TGTGCCAGCAGTAGGGGGAGCGGAAACACCATATATTTT. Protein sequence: CASSRGSGNTIYF.

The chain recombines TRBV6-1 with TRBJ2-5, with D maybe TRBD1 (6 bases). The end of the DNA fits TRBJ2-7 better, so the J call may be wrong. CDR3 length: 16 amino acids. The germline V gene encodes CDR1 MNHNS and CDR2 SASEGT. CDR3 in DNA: TGTGCCAGCAGTGAAGGGGTTATACAGGGAAGTTACGAGCAGTACTTC. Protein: CASSEGVIQGSYEQYF.

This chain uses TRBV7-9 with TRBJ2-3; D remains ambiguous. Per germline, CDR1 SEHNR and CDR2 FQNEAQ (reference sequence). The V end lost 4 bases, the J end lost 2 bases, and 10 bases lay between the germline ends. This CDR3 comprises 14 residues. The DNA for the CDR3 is TGTGCCAGCAGCTCTCAACATTACACAGATACGCAGTATTTT. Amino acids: CASSSQHYTDTQYF.

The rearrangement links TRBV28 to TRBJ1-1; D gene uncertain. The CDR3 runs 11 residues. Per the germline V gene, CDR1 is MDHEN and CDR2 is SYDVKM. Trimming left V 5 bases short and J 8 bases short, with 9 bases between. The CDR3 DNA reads TGTGCCAGCAGTGGTCCGTTAGAAGCTTTCTTT. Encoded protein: CASSGPLEAFF.

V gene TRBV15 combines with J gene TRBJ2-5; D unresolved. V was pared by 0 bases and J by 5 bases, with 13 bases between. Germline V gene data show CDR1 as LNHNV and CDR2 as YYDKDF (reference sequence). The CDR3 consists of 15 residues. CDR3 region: CATSRDLFETETQYF. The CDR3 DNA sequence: TGTGCCACCAGCAGAGATTTGTTTGAGACGGAGACCCAGTACTTC.

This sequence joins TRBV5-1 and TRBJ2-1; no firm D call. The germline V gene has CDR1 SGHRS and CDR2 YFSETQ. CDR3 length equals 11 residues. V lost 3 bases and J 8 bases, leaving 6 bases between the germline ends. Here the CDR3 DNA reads TGCGCCAGCAGCTCATACTATGAGCAGTTCTTC. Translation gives CASSSYYEQFF.

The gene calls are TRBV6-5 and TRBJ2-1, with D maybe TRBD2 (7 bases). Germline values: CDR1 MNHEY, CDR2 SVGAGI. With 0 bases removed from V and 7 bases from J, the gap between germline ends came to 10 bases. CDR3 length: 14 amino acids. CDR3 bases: TGTGCCAGCAGTTACTCACAGGGAGGGAATGAGCAGTTCTTC. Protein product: CASSYSQGGNEQFF.